This record concerns one TCR beta chain sequence. What it recognizes is unknown. The data are from a study of T cell responses to AZD1222 COVID-19 vaccine. This CDR3 is 14 amino acids long. Trimming took 3 bases from V and 0 from J, leaving 9 bases between them. Per germline, CDR1 GTSNPN and CDR2 SVGIG (reference sequence). Overall study findings and caveats: Most donors were white British and more were female, and clonal diversity was possibly underestimated.

The method was immunoSEQ multiplex PCR; TCRdb's version includes in-frame clones alone and lacks a portion of them. The sample holds hundreds of thousands of clones; 85% to 95% are singletons and the top ten take around 1%. J is TRBJ2-1 and V is TRBV30; no firm D call. This material consisted of peripheral blood, taken on day 0 of MenACWY control vaccination. This receptor was taken from an adult in good health. DNA for the CDR3: TGTGCCTGGAGCCCATGGGGCTCCTACAATGAGCAGTTCTTC. Translating gives CAWSPWGSYNEQFF.